A selection of T cell receptor beta chains follows, all from one sample in a study of cytomegalovirus exposure and HLA in healthy donors. Repertoires were generated with immunoSEQ multiplex PCR, while TCRdb's copy carries only in-frame clones and drops some. The table lists 130,000 or so clones. Material for sequencing was PBMCs. The origin of the receptors is a woman in her forties in good health and CMV-seronegative. The CDR3 runs from the conserved cysteine through the conserved F or W. Fields, in order: V gene, J gene, D gene, CDR3 protein, CDR3 DNA. The D gene is left open where the match is weak.

TRBV27,TRBJ1-1,.,CASSPRGQLTEAFF,TGTGCCAGCAGTCCTCGGGGACAATTAACTGAAGCTTTCTTT
TRBV7-9,TRBJ1-6,.,CASSLAFGQAPYNSPLHF,TGTGCCAGCAGCTTAGCGTTTGGGCAGGCACCCTATAATTCACCCCTCCACTTT
TRBV11-2,TRBJ1-5,TRBD1,CASSPGQSGPQHF,TGTGCCAGCAGCCCGGGACAGTCGGGGCCCCAGCATTTT
TRBV27,TRBJ2-3,.,CASRTRADTQYF,TGTGCCAGCAGGACTCGGGCAGATACGCAGTATTTT
TRBV7-6,TRBJ1-6,.,CASSFSLAHSPLHF,TGTGCCAGCAGCTTTAGTTTAGCACACTCACCCCTCCACTTT
TRBV5-1,TRBJ2-1,.,CASSLVAGAPGEQFF,TGCGCCAGCAGTTTGGTGGCGGGGGCACCGGGTGAGCAGTTCTTC
TRBV19,TRBJ1-5,.,CASSIVGGNQPQHF,TGTGCCAGTAGTATAGTGGGGGGGAATCAGCCCCAGCATTTT
TRBV5-1,TRBJ1-4,.,CASSLGQGGNNEKLFF,TGCGCCAGCAGCTTGGGCCAGGGAGGGAATAATGAAAAACTGTTTTTT
TRBV4-2,TRBJ1-1,.,CASSHSGGMNTEAFF,TGTGCCAGCAGCCATTCGGGGGGAATGAACACTGAAGCTTTCTTT
TRBV2,TRBJ2-2,TRBD1,CASNPDRVTTGELFF,TGTGCCAGCAACCCGGACAGGGTAACCACCGGGGAGCTGTTTTTT
TRBV19,TRBJ1-3,.,CASSPARPGGHGNTIYF,TGTGCCAGTAGCCCCGCCAGGCCGGGGGGGCATGGAAACACCATATATTTT
TRBV9,TRBJ2-2,.,CASSVRTAHTGELFF,TGTGCCAGCAGCGTGCGGACAGCGCACACCGGGGAGCTGTTTTTT
TRBV9,TRBJ2-5,.,CASNLGGQQETQYF,TGTGCCAGCAACCTTGGCGGGCAGCAAGAGACCCAGTACTTC
TRBV9,TRBJ2-1,TRBD1,CASSTRSGTGASNEQFF,TGTGCCAGCAGCACTAGATCCGGGACAGGGGCGTCCAATGAGCAGTTCTTC
TRBV19,TRBJ2-2,.,CASSCLRNTGELFF,TGTGCCAGTAGTTGTCTCAGAAACACCGGGGAGCTGTTTTTT
TRBV28,TRBJ2-7,TRBD2,CASSPGGGRDEQYF,TGTGCCAGCAGCCCCGGGGGGGGTCGGGACGAGCAGTACTTC
TRBV9,TRBJ2-2,.,CASSPLGGTGELFF,TGTGCCAGCAGCCCCCTGGGAGGCACCGGGGAGCTGTTTTTT
TRBV7-9,TRBJ1-1,TRBD1,CASSLAPGQGTRNTEAFF,TGTGCCAGCAGCTTAGCCCCGGGACAGGGAACTAGAAACACTGAAGCTTTCTTT
TRBV7-2,TRBJ2-7,.,CASSLLFQGYEQYF,TGTGCCAGCAGCTTATTGTTTCAGGGGTACGAGCAGTACTTC
TRBV5-1,TRBJ2-3,TRBD2,CASSSQLAGGTLGTDTQYF,TGCGCCAGCAGCTCGCAGCTAGCGGGGGGGACCCTTGGCACAGATACGCAGTATTTT
TRBV5-4,TRBJ2-5,TRBD1,CASSIRTGRETQYF,TGTGCCAGCAGCATCCGGACAGGGAGAGAGACCCAGTACTTC
TRBV10-3,TRBJ1-1,.,CAISDQGKDEAFF,TGTGCCATCAGTGACCAGGGTAAAGATGAAGCTTTCTTT
TRBV19,TRBJ2-5,.,CASSIQGPEETQYF,TGTGCCAGTAGCATACAGGGTCCCGAAGAGACCCAGTACTTC
TRBV5-1,TRBJ2-3,TRBD2,CASSLAYTGGGEDTQYF,TGCGCCAGCAGCTTGGCCTATACGGGAGGGGGGGAAGATACGCAGTATTTT
TRBV9,TRBJ1-3,.,CASSVFIGRGNTIYF,TGTGCCAGCAGCGTATTTATTGGTAGAGGAAACACCATATATTTT
TRBV5-5,TRBJ1-2,TRBD1,CASSLDSGTGRGYGYTF,TGTGCCAGCAGCTTGGACTCGGGGACAGGGAGAGGGTATGGCTACACCTTC
TRBV28,TRBJ2-3,TRBD2,CASSFSGGATDTQYF,TGTGCCAGCAGTTTTAGCGGGGGGGCCACAGATACGCAGTATTTT
TRBV19,TRBJ1-1,TRBD1,CASTDRAVEAFF,TGTGCCAGTACGGACAGGGCGGTTGAAGCTTTCTTT
TRBV7-3,TRBJ1-6,TRBD1,CASSLGQGRTLHF,TGTGCCAGCAGCCTGGGACAGGGCCGGACCCTCCACTTT
TRBV27,TRBJ1-2,.,CASSLSPGNYGYTF,TGTGCCAGCAGTTTATCTCCAGGGAACTATGGCTACACCTTC
TRBV7-2,TRBJ2-5,.,CASSSPSGLLRETQYF,TGTGCCAGCAGTTCACCGAGCGGACTGCTAAGGGAGACCCAGTACTTC
TRBV2,TRBJ2-2,.,CASSYSGANTGELFF,TGTGCCAGCAGTTACAGCGGAGCGAACACCGGGGAGCTGTTTTTT
TRBV5-1,TRBJ2-2,TRBD2,CASSRSGGANTGELFF,TGCGCCAGCAGCCGCAGCGGGGGGGCCAACACCGGGGAGCTGTTTTTT
TRBV4-2,TRBJ2-7,.,CASSPQTASYEQYF,TGTGCCAGCAGCCCTCAGACAGCCTCCTACGAGCAGTACTTC
TRBV11-2,TRBJ1-2,TRBD1,CASRKNLGTGGRVYGYTF,TGTGCCAGCAGGAAAAACCTCGGGACAGGGGGTAGGGTCTATGGCTACACCTTC
TRBV7-8,TRBJ2-5,.,CASSIKETQYF,TGTGCCAGCAGCATAAAAGAGACCCAGTACTTC
TRBV10-3,TRBJ1-6,.,CATQGRVQSPLHF,TGTGCCACCCAGGGGAGGGTACAGTCACCCCTCCACTTT
TRBV9,TRBJ1-1,TRBD1,CASSVVTGGSTEAFF,TGTGCCAGCAGCGTTGTGACAGGGGGGAGCACTGAAGCTTTCTTT
TRBV28,TRBJ2-5,TRBD1,CASRSGGAGETQYF,TGTGCCAGCAGATCAGGGGGCGCGGGGGAGACCCAGTACTTC
TRBV18,TRBJ1-5,.,CASSNPTDWTGSQPQHF,TGTGCCAGCTCTAATCCCACCGACTGGACGGGAAGCCAGCCCCAGCATTTT
TRBV2,TRBJ1-2,.,CASRYRAGVSDYGYTF,TGTGCCAGCAGATATCGAGCAGGGGTGTCTGACTATGGCTACACCTTC